This T cell receptor (beta chain) came from a study of response to subunit inactivated influenza vaccine. V lost 2 bases, J lost 4 bases, and 11 bases lay in between. Germline-derived CDR1 and CDR2 are LGHDT and YNNKEL (reference sequence). This CDR3 region has 14 residues. TCRdb reprocessed the RT-PCR reads with MiXCR, giving one entry per CDR3 protein. The sample shows roughly 650,000 distinct CDR3 sequences, around 16% of them seen only once. The study's findings and limits: Researchers suggested that each seasonal influenza vaccination recruits few new T cells.

As regards this clonotype: Its antigen remains unknown.

This clonotype was sampled from a man in his forties or fifties who received an inactivated influenza vaccine. Material: PBMCs from blood, obtained about 13 days after vaccination. The chain couples TRBV3-1 to TRBJ1-1, with D possibly matching TRBD1 (6 bases). The CDR3 bases are TGTGCCAGCAGCCAACCTACAGGGCCCACTGAAGCTTTCTTT. Its protein is CASSQPTGPTEAFF. Complete variable domain (other parts from reference TRBV3-1 and TRBJ1-1): DTAVSQTPKYLVTQMGNDKSIKCEQNLGHDTMYWYKQDSKKFLKIMFSYNNKELIINETVPNRFSPKSPDKAHLNLHINSLELGDSAVYFCASSQPTGPTEAFFGQGTRLTVV.